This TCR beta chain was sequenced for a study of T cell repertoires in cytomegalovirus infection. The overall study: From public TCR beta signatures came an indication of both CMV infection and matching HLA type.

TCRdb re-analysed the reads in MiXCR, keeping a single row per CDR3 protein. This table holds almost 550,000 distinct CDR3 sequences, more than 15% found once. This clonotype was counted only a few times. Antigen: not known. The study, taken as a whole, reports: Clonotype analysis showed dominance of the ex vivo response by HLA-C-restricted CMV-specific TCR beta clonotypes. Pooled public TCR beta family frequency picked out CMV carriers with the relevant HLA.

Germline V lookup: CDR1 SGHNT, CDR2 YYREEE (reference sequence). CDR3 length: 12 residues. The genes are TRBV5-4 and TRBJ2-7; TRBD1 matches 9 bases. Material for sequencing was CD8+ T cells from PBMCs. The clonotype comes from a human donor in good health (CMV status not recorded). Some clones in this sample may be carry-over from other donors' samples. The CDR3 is CASGDRDNEQYF. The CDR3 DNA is TGTGCATCGGGGGACAGGGACAACGAGCAGTACTTC.